Shown below are 22 T cell receptor beta chains from a single sample sequenced in a study of T cell repertoires in cytomegalovirus infection. These receptors' antigens are unknown. TCRdb redid the calling of the reads with MiXCR, one entry per CDR3 protein. There are some 480,000 distinct CDR3 sequences in the sample; 25% to 35% occur only once, and about a sixth lies in the top ten. Source: cultured PBMCs, taken from culture after CMV antigen stimulation. All receptors come from a human donor in good health (CMV status not recorded). Some clones in this sample may be carry-over from other donors' samples.

Ten or more counts support this clonotype. V is TRBV20-1 and J is TRBJ2-7; either TRBD1 or TRBD2 may fit D (5 bases each). Per germline, CDR1 DFQATT and CDR2 SNEGSKA (reference sequence). This CDR3 region has 13 residues. V dropped 6 bases and J dropped 0 bases, with 12 bases sitting between them. DNA of the CDR3: TGCAGTGCCTATTGGGGGAACTCCTACGAGCAGTACTTC. Amino acid sequence: CSAYWGNSYEQYF.

V and J are TRBV7-4 and TRBJ2-7; no definite D call. The ends were cut back, 5 bases at V and 9 bases at J, with 11 bases in the middle. The CDR3 has 11 residues. CDR1 and CDR2 (germline): SGHVT, SQSDAQ. In DNA, the CDR3 is TGTGCCAGCAGCGAGACCCGTTCGCAGTACTTC. As protein: CASSETRSQYF.

This clonotype was seen ten or more times. The chain links TRBV7-9 to TRBJ2-1; 8 nucleotides match TRBD2. Germline CDR1 is SEHNR and CDR2 is FQNEAQ (reference sequence). CDR3 length: 17 residues. Trimming removed 5 bases from V and 8 bases from J; junction bases left unmatched: 17. This chain's CDR3 is CASSQKLSGRIDYEQFF. The CDR3 nucleotides are TGTGCCAGCAGCCAAAAATTGAGCGGGAGAATTGACTATGAGCAGTTCTTC.

The J gene is TRBJ1-6, the V gene TRBV7-9; 10 bases fit TRBD1. The CDR3 consists of 14 residues. The V and J ends lost 5 bases and 10 bases, in that order; junction bases with no gene match: 5. Germline CDR1 SEHNR, CDR2 FQNEAQ (reference sequence). The CDR3 DNA follows: TGTGCCAGCAGCCGGGACAGGGGAGGGTCACCCCTCCACTTT. Translation gives CASSRDRGGSPLHF.

Only a few counts were recorded for this clonotype. V gene TRBV20-1 combines with J gene TRBJ2-7, with a weak D call TRBD2 (5 bases). CDR1 and CDR2 from the germline V gene are DFQATT and SNEGSKA (reference sequence). This CDR3 spans 13 amino acids. Trimming stripped 6 bases from V and 3 bases from J, with 15 bases between. This CDR3 reads CSADPGTHYEQYF. The CDR3 DNA reads TGCAGTGCCGACCCGGGAACCCACTACGAGCAGTACTTC.

There are many counts of this clonotype. This chain joins TRBV6-1 and TRBJ2-6; D is perhaps TRBD1 (5 bases). The V gene lost 5 bases and the J gene lost 1 base, with 9 bases spanning the gap. The CDR3 has 15 amino acids. Germline-derived CDR1 and CDR2 are MNHNS and SASEGT. The DNA for the CDR3 is TGTGCCAGCAGTTACCCAGGGTCTGGGGCCAACGTCCTGACTTTC. Translated, it gives CASSYPGSGANVLTF.

The CDR3 sequence: CASGRGGQMNTEAFF. CDR3 coding DNA: TGTGCCAGCGGACGGGGGGGACAGATGAACACTGAAGCTTTCTTT. This sequence joins TRBV7-2 and TRBJ1-1; the match to TRBD1 covers 7 bases. Germline CDR1 is SGHTA and CDR2 is FQGNSA. This CDR3 has 15 residues. V shed 8 bases, J shed 0 bases, and the junction held 9 bases outside the gene matches.

This clonotype was observed at least ten times. The chain couples TRBV12-3 or TRBV12-4 to TRBJ1-5; the D is unclear. Trimming took off 5 bases at V and 4 bases at J, with 18 bases between the two ends. The CDR3 runs to 16 residues. The CDR3 spells CASSPPGSAPNQPQHF. The CDR3 DNA is TGTGCCAGCAGTCCCCCGGGATCCGCACCTAATCAGCCCCAGCATTTT.

The chain recombines TRBV5-1 with TRBJ1-3, with 7 bases identical to TRBD1. The V segment lost 0 bases and the J segment 3 bases; nucleotides outside the gene matches: 9. Germline V gene data show CDR1 as SGHRS and CDR2 as YFSETQ. CDR3 length equals 17 residues. CDR3 nucleotides: TGCGCCAGCAGCTTGGACGAAGGGGGCGCGTATGGAAACACCATATATTTT. Translating it yields CASSLDEGGAYGNTIYF.

The chain combines TRBV7-9 with TRBJ2-5; D call uncertain. The CDR3 runs to 15 residues. Germline CDR1 reads SEHNR; CDR2 reads FQNEAQ (reference sequence). Between the trimmed V and J ends, which lost 2 bases and 0 bases, there was a span of 10 bases. The CDR3 DNA reads as TGTGCCAGCAGCTTACGGTCCAGTTACCAAGAGACCCAGTACTTC. Translated: CASSLRSSYQETQYF.

This chain uses TRBV6-6 with TRBJ1-6; 7 positions agree with TRBD1. Germline CDR1 reads MNHNY; CDR2 reads SVGAGI (reference sequence). This CDR3 is built from 17 residues. V shed 7 bases and J 4 bases; nucleotides not matched to a gene: 13. This CDR3 is CASIDPRDREYNSPLHF. The CDR3 DNA follows: TGTGCCAGCATCGACCCCCGGGACAGAGAGTATAATTCACCCCTCCACTTT.

This clonotype was seen once. The rearrangement uses TRBV27 and TRBJ2-7; 8 nucleotides align to TRBD1. Germline loops: CDR1 MNHEY, CDR2 SMNVEV (reference sequence). The CDR3 spans 14 residues. With V trimmed by 5 bases and J by 3 bases, 6 bases remained unmatched. The CDR3 nucleotides are TGTGCCAGCAGTCCAATTGACAGGGGCTACGAGCAGTACTTC. Translating it yields CASSPIDRGYEQYF.

This clonotype occurred many times. The V gene is TRBV7-2, the J gene TRBJ1-1; 11 bases agree with TRBD1. Germline trimming cut 4 bases from V and 2 bases from J; bases unmatched to any gene: 15. CDR1 SGHTA and CDR2 FQGNSA come from the germline V gene. This CDR3 region has 19 residues. CDR3 region: CASSSSIRDRGKSNTEAFF. CDR3 DNA: TGTGCCAGCAGCTCCTCTATTCGGGACAGGGGGAAAAGCAACACTGAAGCTTTCTTT.

V gene TRBV12-3 or TRBV12-4 combines with J gene TRBJ2-5; possibly TRBD2 for D (5 bases). The CDR3 has 14 amino acids. The V and J ends lost 7 bases and 4 bases respectively, with 16 bases between them. CDR3 in DNA: TGTGCCAGCAAAGAACGGGGAACTTCAGAGACCCAGTACTTC. Amino acids: CASKERGTSETQYF.

This rearrangement joins TRBV11-2 to TRBJ2-5; D ambiguous. Looked up from germline, CDR1 is SGHAT and CDR2 is FQNNGV. The CDR3 is made up of 15 amino acids. Trimming removed 5 bases from V and 5 bases from J, with 18 bases in between. CDR3 region: CASSLTLEVWETQYF. The CDR3 region has the DNA TGTGCCAGCAGCCTGACCTTGGAAGTTTGGGAGACCCAGTACTTC.

This clonotype was seen a few times. The chain recombines TRBV23-1 with TRBJ2-3; 10 nucleotides align to TRBD1. TRBV23-1 is annotated as an ORF whose role is uncertain. Unmatched junction bases numbered 6, after V lost 6 bases and J lost 6 bases. There are 14 residues in the CDR3. CDR3 protein: CASRRQGAADTQYF. The CDR3 DNA follows: TGCGCCAGCAGGAGACAGGGGGCGGCGGATACGCAGTATTTT.

This clonotype appeared a few times. The CDR3 DNA is TGTGCCAGCAGCCCCAGGGGTGAGGAGCAGTACTTC. It encodes CASSPRGEEQYF. The V gene is TRBV27, the J gene TRBJ2-7; TRBD1 is a possible D gene (6 bases). The CDR3 sequence is 12 residues long. V lost 6 bases and J 7 bases, leaving 13 bases between the germline ends. The V gene's germline CDR1 is MNHEY and CDR2 SMNVEV (reference sequence).

The chain carries TRBV18 and TRBJ2-7; 16 nucleotides line up with TRBD2. CDR3 length: 21 residues. The germline V gene encodes CDR1 KGHSH and CDR2 LQKENI. V lost 3 bases, J lost 3 bases, and 17 bases stayed unmatched. In nucleotides, the CDR3 is TGTGCCAGCTCACCCGCGCCGGCCGGGACTAGCGGGAGGGCCGCCTTCTACGAGCAGTACTTC. This gives the protein CASSPAPAGTSGRAAFYEQYF.

The chain combines TRBV7-3 with TRBJ2-3; 9 positions agree with TRBD2. The CDR3 runs 14 residues. Trimming cost V 5 bases and J 8 bases; bases outside gene matches: 8. Germline-derived CDR1 and CDR2 are SGHTA and FQGTGA. In nucleotides, the CDR3 is TGTGCCAGCAGCCCCACCGGGACTAGCCCTACGCAGTATTTT. Translation: CASSPTGTSPTQYF.

This clonotype was detected ten times or more. V gene TRBV7-9 combines with J gene TRBJ2-7; 9 bases align to TRBD1. There are 14 residues in the CDR3. V was pared by 5 bases and J by 7 bases, with 9 bases of the junction left unmatched. Germline V CDR1 and CDR2: SEHNR, FQNEAQ (reference sequence). The CDR3 DNA is TGTGCCAGCAGCCCGGGACAGGGAATTGGAGAGCAGTACTTC. This encodes CASSPGQGIGEQYF.

V gene TRBV6-2 or TRBV6-3 combines with J gene TRBJ2-7; D not certain. Germline V CDR1 and CDR2: MNHEY, SVGEGT. The CDR3 runs to 12 residues. Trimming pared 2 bases from V and 4 bases from J, leaving 6 bases between. CDR3 coding DNA: TGTGCCAGCAGTTACCCCTATTACGAGCAGTACTTC. It specifies CASSYPYYEQYF.

This clonotype has only a few counts. The rearrangement links TRBV27 to TRBJ2-5, with a tentative D call TRBD2 (5 bases). Germline CDR1 reads MNHEY; CDR2 reads SMNVEV (reference sequence). This CDR3 is 12 amino acids long. Trimming left V 5 bases short and J 4 bases short, with 8 bases between. As DNA, the CDR3 is TGTGCCAGCAGTGCTCGGGGAGAGACCCAGTACTTC. Translated, it gives CASSARGETQYF.